The T cell receptor beta chain under discussion was sequenced for a study of shared clonotypes between healthy human individuals. Whole-study results and caveats: On the whole, naive subsets had larger estimated richness than memory subsets had.

Germline lookup yields CDR1 LNHDA and CDR2 SQIVND (reference sequence). Unmatched junction bases numbered 7, after V lost 6 bases and J lost 4 bases. This CDR3 region has 14 residues. The table came from immunoSEQ multiplex PCR; TCRdb's copy has only in-frame clones and leaves some out. This table has under 2,500,000 clones, approximately 96% appearing once. As for this clone: What it recognizes is unknown.

The sequencing sample was made of naive CD4+ T cells sorted from blood. Subset: CD45RA+ positively selected. The rearrangement joins TRBV19 to TRBJ2-5; 8 nucleotides line up with TRBD1. The clonotype comes from a man younger than 35 in good health. The CDR3 nucleotides read TGTGCCAGTAGCCAGGGGGCGGTTGGAGAGACCCAGTACTTC. Protein: CASSQGAVGETQYF. Full variable domain (rest looked up from reference TRBV19 and TRBJ2-5): DGGITQSPKYLFRKEGQNVTLSCEQNLNHDAMYWYRQDPGQGLRLIYYSQIVNDFQKGDIAEGYSVSREKKESFPLTVTSAQKNPTAFYLCASSQGAVGETQYFGPGTRLLVL.